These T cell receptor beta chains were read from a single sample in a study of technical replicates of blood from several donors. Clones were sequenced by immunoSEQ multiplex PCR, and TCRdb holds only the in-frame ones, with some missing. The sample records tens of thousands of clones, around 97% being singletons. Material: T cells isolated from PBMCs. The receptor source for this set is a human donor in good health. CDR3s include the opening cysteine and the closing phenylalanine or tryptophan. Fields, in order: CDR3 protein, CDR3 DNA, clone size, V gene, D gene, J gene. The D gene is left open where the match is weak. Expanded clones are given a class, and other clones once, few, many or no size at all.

CDR3 protein: CASSLDSYGYTF; CDR3 DNA: TGTGCCAGCAGCTTAGACAGCTATGGCTACACCTTC; clone size: NA; V gene: TRBV7-9; D gene: NA; J gene: TRBJ1-2
CDR3 protein: CASSTEVRGGAYNEQFF; CDR3 DNA: TGTGCCAGCAGCACGGAGGTCCGGGGGGGTGCCTACAATGAGCAGTTCTTC; clone size: NA; V gene: TRBV7-3; D gene: TRBD2; J gene: TRBJ2-1
CDR3 protein: CASSLPGGGDTQYF; CDR3 DNA: TGCGCCAGCAGCCTACCCGGTGGAGGAGATACGCAGTATTTT; clone size: NA; V gene: TRBV5-1; D gene: NA; J gene: TRBJ2-3
CDR3 protein: CASSTGQGAVSEAFF; CDR3 DNA: TGCGCCAGCAGCACGGGACAGGGGGCCGTGAGTGAAGCTTTCTTT; clone size: NA; V gene: TRBV5-1; D gene: TRBD1; J gene: TRBJ1-1
CDR3 protein: CASSYSDSRGQYF; CDR3 DNA: TGTGCCAGCAGTTACTCGGACAGCCGAGGGCAGTACTTC; clone size: NA; V gene: TRBV6-5; D gene: NA; J gene: TRBJ2-7
CDR3 protein: CSGWHGELFF; CDR3 DNA: TGCAGTGGGTGGCACGGGGAGCTGTTTTTT; clone size: NA; V gene: TRBV20-1; D gene: NA; J gene: TRBJ2-2
CDR3 protein: CASSLRGLGGENTGELFF; CDR3 DNA: TGTGCCAGCAGTTTAAGGGGTCTGGGCGGGGAGAACACCGGGGAGCTGTTTTTT; clone size: NA; V gene: TRBV27; D gene: NA; J gene: TRBJ2-2
CDR3 protein: CASSLALGQGVHEQYF; CDR3 DNA: TGTGCCAGCAGCTTAGCCCTCGGGCAGGGGGTCCACGAGCAGTACTTC; clone size: NA; V gene: TRBV7-9; D gene: TRBD1; J gene: TRBJ2-7
CDR3 protein: CAISSDTNIQYF; CDR3 DNA: TGTGCCATCAGCTCGGACACAAACATTCAGTACTTC; clone size: NA; V gene: TRBV10-3; D gene: NA; J gene: TRBJ2-4
CDR3 protein: CASGDRGTYNEQFF; CDR3 DNA: TGTGCTAGTGGGGATCGGGGAACCTACAATGAGCAGTTCTTC; clone size: NA; V gene: TRBV12-5; D gene: NA; J gene: TRBJ2-1
CDR3 protein: CASSRDTTEAFF; CDR3 DNA: TGTGCCAGCTCACGGGACACCACTGAAGCTTTCTTT; clone size: NA; V gene: TRBV18; D gene: NA; J gene: TRBJ1-1
CDR3 protein: CASSQTTFRGNEQFF; CDR3 DNA: TGTGCCAGCAGCCAAACGACCTTTCGGGGCAATGAGCAGTTCTTC; clone size: NA; V gene: TRBV4-2; D gene: NA; J gene: TRBJ2-1
CDR3 protein: CASSEQAQNEKLFF; CDR3 DNA: TGTGCCAGCAGTGAACAGGCCCAGAATGAAAAACTGTTTTTT; clone size: NA; V gene: TRBV2; D gene: NA; J gene: TRBJ1-4
CDR3 protein: CASSVEPGGSGSQMNTEAFF; CDR3 DNA: TGTGCCAGCAGCGTAGAACCGGGAGGCTCAGGGTCTCAGATGAACACTGAAGCTTTCTTT; clone size: NA; V gene: TRBV9; D gene: NA; J gene: TRBJ1-1
CDR3 protein: CASSQVFRTGNYGYTF; CDR3 DNA: TGCGCCAGCAGCCAAGTGTTTAGGACAGGGAACTATGGCTACACCTTC; clone size: NA; V gene: TRBV4-1; D gene: TRBD1; J gene: TRBJ1-2
CDR3 protein: CASCGNYGYTF; CDR3 DNA: TGTGCCAGCTGCGGTAACTATGGCTACACCTTC; clone size: NA; V gene: TRBV6-5; D gene: NA; J gene: TRBJ1-2
CDR3 protein: CASSQDLNFNEQFF; CDR3 DNA: TGCGCCAGCAGCCAAGATCTTAACTTCAATGAGCAGTTCTTC; clone size: NA; V gene: TRBV4-1; D gene: NA; J gene: TRBJ2-1
CDR3 protein: CASSFPTGRNEKLFF; CDR3 DNA: TGTGCCAGCAGCTTCCCGACAGGGCGTAATGAAAAACTGTTTTTT; clone size: NA; V gene: TRBV5-6; D gene: TRBD1; J gene: TRBJ1-4
CDR3 protein: CASSIRRNYGYTF; CDR3 DNA: TGTGCCAGTAGTATTAGGCGGAACTATGGCTACACCTTC; clone size: NA; V gene: TRBV19; D gene: NA; J gene: TRBJ1-2
CDR3 protein: CGSGTAINEQFF; CDR3 DNA: TGTGGCTCCGGGACAGCGATAAATGAGCAGTTCTTC; clone size: NA; V gene: TRBV27; D gene: TRBD1; J gene: TRBJ2-1
CDR3 protein: CASSTGLAGDTQYF; CDR3 DNA: TGCGCCAGCAGTACCGGACTAGCGGGAGATACGCAGTATTTT; clone size: NA; V gene: TRBV10-1; D gene: TRBD2; J gene: TRBJ2-3
CDR3 protein: CASDVGLAGGPSYEQYF; CDR3 DNA: TGTGCCAGCGATGTCGGACTAGCGGGAGGGCCGAGCTACGAGCAGTACTTC; clone size: NA; V gene: TRBV28; D gene: TRBD2; J gene: TRBJ2-7
CDR3 protein: CSVGRDSNEKLFF; CDR3 DNA: TGCAGCGTTGGCCGGGACTCTAATGAAAAACTGTTTTTT; clone size: NA; V gene: TRBV29-1; D gene: NA; J gene: TRBJ1-4
CDR3 protein: CASCRDRVSNEQFF; CDR3 DNA: TGTGCCAGCTGCCGGGACAGGGTTTCCAATGAGCAGTTCTTC; clone size: NA; V gene: TRBV27; D gene: TRBD1; J gene: TRBJ2-1
CDR3 protein: CSVAGTSGYYEQYF; CDR3 DNA: TGCAGCGTTGCCGGGACTAGCGGCTACTACGAGCAGTACTTC; clone size: NA; V gene: TRBV29-1; D gene: TRBD2; J gene: TRBJ2-7
CDR3 protein: CASGRGSGNTIYF; CDR3 DNA: TGTGCCTCTGGGAGGGGGTCGGGAAACACCATATATTTT; clone size: NA; V gene: TRBV30; D gene: NA; J gene: TRBJ1-3
CDR3 protein: CASSQDYFGQPQHF; CDR3 DNA: TGCGCCAGCAGCCAAGATTATTTCGGTCAGCCCCAGCATTTT; clone size: NA; V gene: TRBV4-1; D gene: NA; J gene: TRBJ1-5
CDR3 protein: CASSRGGGGRSDTEAFF; CDR3 DNA: TGTGCCAGCAGCCGAGGGGGGGGCGGTCGTAGTGACACTGAAGCTTTCTTT; clone size: NA; V gene: TRBV7-6; D gene: NA; J gene: TRBJ1-1
CDR3 protein: CASSSGTVDGYTF; CDR3 DNA: TGCGCCAGCAGCTCCGGGACAGTGGATGGCTACACCTTC; clone size: NA; V gene: TRBV5-1; D gene: TRBD1; J gene: TRBJ1-2
CDR3 protein: CASSVGGGSQLETQYF; CDR3 DNA: TGTGCCAGCAGCGTAGGCGGGGGTAGCCAGTTGGAGACCCAGTACTTC; clone size: NA; V gene: TRBV9; D gene: TRBD2; J gene: TRBJ2-5
CDR3 protein: CASSSGTTYEQYF; CDR3 DNA: TGTGCCAGCAGTTCCGGGACAACCTACGAGCAGTACTTC; clone size: NA; V gene: TRBV27; D gene: NA; J gene: TRBJ2-7
CDR3 protein: CASSPRDSYTGELFF; CDR3 DNA: TGTGCCAGCAGCCCCCGGGACAGCTACACCGGGGAGCTGTTTTTT; clone size: once; V gene: TRBV11-2; D gene: TRBD1; J gene: TRBJ2-2
CDR3 protein: CAWSETGLAGWSTDTQYF; CDR3 DNA: TGTGCCTGGAGCGAAACAGGTCTAGCGGGGTGGTCCACAGATACGCAGTATTTT; clone size: NA; V gene: TRBV30; D gene: TRBD2; J gene: TRBJ2-3
CDR3 protein: CASSQDPGRAYEQYF; CDR3 DNA: TGCGCCAGCAGCCAAGATCCTGGCAGGGCCTACGAGCAGTACTTC; clone size: NA; V gene: TRBV4-1; D gene: NA; J gene: TRBJ2-7
CDR3 protein: CASSIGVAVYGANVLTF; CDR3 DNA: TGTGCCAGTAGTATCGGGGTAGCGGTATACGGGGCCAACGTCCTGACTTTC; clone size: NA; V gene: TRBV19; D gene: NA; J gene: TRBJ2-6
CDR3 protein: CASSRETGNGYTF; CDR3 DNA: TGCGCCAGCAGCCGGGAGACAGGGAATGGCTACACCTTC; clone size: few; V gene: TRBV10-1; D gene: TRBD1; J gene: TRBJ1-2
CDR3 protein: CASSSSTGEAGELFF; CDR3 DNA: TGTGCCAGCAGCTCTTCGACAGGGGAAGCCGGGGAGCTGTTTTTT; clone size: NA; V gene: TRBV7-9; D gene: TRBD1; J gene: TRBJ2-2
CDR3 protein: CASSLADYGYTF; CDR3 DNA: TGTGCCAGCAGCTTAGCGGACTATGGCTACACCTTC; clone size: NA; V gene: TRBV11-3; D gene: NA; J gene: TRBJ1-2
CDR3 protein: CASSSGLAGEDEQYF; CDR3 DNA: TGTGCCAGCAGCTCAGGACTAGCGGGAGAGGACGAGCAGTACTTC; clone size: NA; V gene: TRBV7-9; D gene: TRBD2; J gene: TRBJ2-7
CDR3 protein: CASSDLEREFSSNYNEQFF; CDR3 DNA: TGTGCCAGCAGCGACCTCGAGCGGGAGTTTTCTTCAAACTACAATGAGCAGTTCTTC; clone size: NA; V gene: TRBV5-5; D gene: TRBD2; J gene: TRBJ2-1
CDR3 protein: CASSKERGLGLAGGFPLGTGELFF; CDR3 DNA: TGTGCCAGCAGCAAAGAGAGGGGGCTTGGGCTAGCGGGGGGGTTCCCCCTGGGTACCGGGGAGCTGTTTTTT; clone size: NA; V gene: TRBV21-1; D gene: NA; J gene: TRBJ2-2